Presented here are 7 T cell receptor beta chains from one specimen sequenced in a study of molecular identifiers for immune sequencing clone quantification. One entry per CDR3 protein results from TCRdb running MiXCR on the PCR reads. Altogether just under 650,000 distinct CDR3 sequences are present, just under 20% being singletons, with the ten largest covering roughly 0.9%. Source material: naive CD8+ T cells from blood, with Jurkat cell RNA spiked in. Described subset: FACS-sorted CD8+CD4-CCR7+CD45RA+ naive T cells. Every receptor here comes from a human donor in good health. Some libraries in this study had Jurkat cell RNA spiked in.

This clonotype came up many times. The V call is TRBV4-3, the J call TRBJ2-2; D uncertain. Germline-derived CDR1 and CDR2 are LGHNA and YSLEER. CDR3 length: 14 residues. V lost 4 bases and J lost 5, with 11 bases in between. The CDR3 region is CASSLPDPTGELFF. The CDR3 region has the DNA TGCGCCAGCAGCCTCCCAGACCCTACCGGGGAGCTGTTTTTT.

This clonotype was seen many times. The chain combines TRBV4-1 with TRBJ2-7, with 10 bases that match TRBD2. The CDR3 sequence is 16 residues long. The germline CDR1 and CDR2 sequences are MGHRA and YSYEKL. The ends lost 0 bases at V and 3 bases at J; junction bases unmatched: 5. This chain's CDR3 is CASSQDRASGSYEQYF. The CDR3, as DNA: TGCGCCAGCAGCCAAGACCGGGCTAGCGGGAGCTACGAGCAGTACTTC.

This clonotype came up many times. The chain recombines TRBV29-1 with TRBJ2-1; 8 nucleotides agree with TRBD2. Germline-derived CDR1 and CDR2 are SQVTM and ANQGSEA. CDR3 length: 13 amino acids. V was clipped by 6 bases and J by 7 bases; unmatched bases: 8. CDR3 coding DNA: TGCAGCGTAAGAGAGCGGGGGCGAAATGAGCAGTTCTTC. Its translation: CSVRERGRNEQFF.

Worth noting for this clonotype: Given a much more abundant clone one base away, this may be a read error. V usage is TRBV30 and J usage is TRBJ2-1; weak D call: TRBD2 (5 bases). The CDR3 totals 15 residues. Germline V gene sequence: CDR1 GTSNPN, CDR2 SVGIG (reference sequence). This CDR3 reads CAWSPDYLAYNEQLF. The CDR3 region has the DNA TGTGCCTGGAGTCCCGACTACCTAGCCTACAATGAGCAGCTCTTC.

As concerns this clonotype: Germline is not matched at one junction end, which may reflect a read error. The chain carries TRBV2 and TRBJ1-5; D is uncertain. CDR3 length: 11 amino acids. The germline CDR1 and CDR2 sequences are SNHLY and FYNNEI. CDR3 loop: CASGVNQPQRF. In nucleotides, the CDR3 is TGTGCCAGCGGTGTGAATCAGCCCCAGCGTTTT. Full variable domain (rest looked up from reference TRBV2 and TRBJ1-5): EPEVTQTPSHQVTQMGQEVILRCVPISNHLYFYWYRQILGQKVEFLVSFYNNEISEKSEIFDDQFSVERPDGSNFTLKIRSTKLEDSAMYFCASGVNQPQRFGDGTRLSIL.

The chain uses TRBV9 and TRBJ2-1; D gene uncertain. CDR3 length equals 12 residues. The V gene's germline CDR1 is SGDLS and CDR2 YYNGEE. V lost 3 bases and J 8 bases, leaving 9 bases between the germline ends. CDR3 amino acids: CASSGGGDEQFF. In DNA, the CDR3 is TGTGCCAGCAGCGGGGGTGGTGATGAGCAGTTCTTC.

This clonotype showed up many times. The genes are TRBV28 and TRBJ2-2; D is unresolved. The V and J ends lost 1 base and 1 base respectively, with 16 bases between them. This CDR3 region has 18 residues. Germline CDR1 is MDHEN and CDR2 is SYDVKM. CDR3 sequence: CASSLFMTQIVNTGELFF. CDR3 nucleotides: TGTGCCAGCAGTTTATTTATGACCCAGATCGTGAACACCGGGGAGCTGTTTTTT.